What follows is one TCR beta chain and its context. This record belongs to a study of T cell responses to AZD1222 COVID-19 vaccine. Germline loops: CDR1 SQVTM, CDR2 ANQGSEA. J gave up 0 bases and V 7 bases, and 11 bases lay outside the gene matches. The length of the CDR3 is 18 residues. Clones were read by immunoSEQ multiplex PCR, and TCRdb kept only the in-frame ones, dropping some. The sample records 150,000 to 190,000 clones, 70% to 90% being singletons. The material was peripheral blood, obtained after recovery from COVID-19. The TCR comes from an adult who had recovered from COVID-19. The genes are TRBV29-1 and TRBJ2-1, with TRBD2 matching 14 bases. The CDR3 loop reads CSGRGRLAGGSSYNEQFF. Here the CDR3 DNA reads TGCAGCGGTCGAGGGAGACTAGCGGGGGGGAGCTCCTACAATGAGCAGTTCTTC.